This T cell receptor beta chain was sequenced for a study of regulatory T cells in long-lasting Graves disease. Whole-study findings and limits: TRBV28, TRBJ1-2 and TRBJ2-5 emerged as the favored segments in persistent disease. Those with persistent Graves' had less TCR diversity than newly diagnosed patients.

V trimming: 5 bases; J trimming: 5 bases; junction bases outside the gene matches: 9. This CDR3 spans 16 amino acids. Time point defined: newly diagnosed GD, antithyroid drugs for less than 3 months. PBMC RNA was the source of the TCR library. The table lists this clonotype with a few counts. What it binds is not known. Building the TCR beta libraries relied on iRepertoire HTBI primers, and CDR3 regions underwent Arm-PCR. MiXCR, applied by TCRdb to the multiplex PCR reads, yields one record per CDR3 protein. The sample lists about 420,000 distinct CDR3 sequences; about a sixth were seen once. These data are also associated with another study on T cells in Graves' hyperthyroidism and ophthalmopathy.

The chain employs TRBV12-3 or TRBV12-4 and TRBJ2-2; 9 positions agree with TRBD2. This material consisted of peripheral blood mononuclear cells (PBMCs), taken at new diagnosis, from a patient treated with antithyroid drugs. This TCR was recovered from a woman in her late teens or twenties with Graves disease. CDR3 sequence (DNA): TGTGCCAGCAGTCCCCCGGTAGCGGGAGCAACCGGGGAGCTGTTTTTT. Translation: CASSPPVAGATGELFF.